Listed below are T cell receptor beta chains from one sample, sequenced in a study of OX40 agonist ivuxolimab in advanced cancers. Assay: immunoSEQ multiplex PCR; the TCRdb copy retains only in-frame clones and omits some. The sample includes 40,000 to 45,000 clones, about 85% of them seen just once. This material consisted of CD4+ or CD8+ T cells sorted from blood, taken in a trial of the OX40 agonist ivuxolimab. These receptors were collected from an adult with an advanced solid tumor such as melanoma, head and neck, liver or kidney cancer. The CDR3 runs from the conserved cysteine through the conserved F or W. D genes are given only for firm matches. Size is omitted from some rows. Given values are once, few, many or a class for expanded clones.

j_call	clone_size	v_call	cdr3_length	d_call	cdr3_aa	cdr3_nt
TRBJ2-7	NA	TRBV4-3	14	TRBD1	CASSHRDRENEQYF	TGCGCCAGCAGTCATAGGGACAGGGAAAACGAGCAGTACTTC
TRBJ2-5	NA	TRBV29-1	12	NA	CSVERTEETQYF	TGCAGCGTTGAACGGACGGAAGAGACCCAGTACTTC
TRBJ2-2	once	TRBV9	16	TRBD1	CASSALGQGLHRELFF	TGTGCCAGCAGCGCCCTCGGACAGGGATTACACCGGGAGCTGTTTTTT
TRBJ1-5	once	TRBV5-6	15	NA	CASSGGPYSNQPQHF	TGTGCCAGCAGCGGGGGCCCTTATAGCAATCAGCCCCAGCATTTT
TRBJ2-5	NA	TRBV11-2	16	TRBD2	CASSPYGGGGGETQYF	TGTGCCAGCAGCCCCTACGGGGGCGGGGGGGGAGAGACCCAGTACTTC
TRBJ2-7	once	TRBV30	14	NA	CAWSVSNPSYEQYF	TGTGCCTGGAGTGTATCAAACCCCTCCTACGAGCAGTACTTC
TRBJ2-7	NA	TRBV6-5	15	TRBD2	CASSGIRAGGYEQYF	TGTGCCAGCAGTGGGATACGGGCGGGGGGTTACGAGCAGTACTTC
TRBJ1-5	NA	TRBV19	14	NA	CASSTRSSNQPQHF	TGTGCCAGTAGTACGAGAAGCAGCAATCAGCCCCAGCATTTT
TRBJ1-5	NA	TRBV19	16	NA	CASSIDAQRGNQPQHF	TGTGCCAGTAGTATAGACGCACAGAGGGGCAATCAGCCCCAGCATTTT
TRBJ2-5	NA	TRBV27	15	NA	CASSVDTSSQETQYF	TGTGCCAGCAGTGTAGACACCTCCTCCCAAGAGACCCAGTACTTC
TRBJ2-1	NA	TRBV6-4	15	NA	CASSDLGTPYNEQFF	TGTGCCAGCAGCGACCTCGGGACTCCCTACAATGAGCAGTTCTTC
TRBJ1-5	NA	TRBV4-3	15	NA	CASSQDPATNQPQHF	TGCGCCAGCAGCCAAGACCCCGCAACAAATCAGCCCCAGCATTTT
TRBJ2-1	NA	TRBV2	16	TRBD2	CASSDLEREIMDGEFF	TGTGCCAGCAGTGATCTGGAGCGGGAGATTATGGATGGGGAGTTCTTC
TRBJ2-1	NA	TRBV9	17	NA	CASSVNLQGRSYNEQFF	TGTGCCAGCAGCGTAAACCTACAGGGACGATCCTACAATGAGCAGTTCTTC
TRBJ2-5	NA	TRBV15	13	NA	CATSNLYQETQYF	TGTGCCACCAGCAACCTGTACCAAGAGACCCAGTACTTC
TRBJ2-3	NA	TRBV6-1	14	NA	CASTARPSTDTQYF	TGTGCCAGCACGGCGCGGCCGAGCACAGATACGCAGTATTTT
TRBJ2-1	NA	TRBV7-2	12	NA	CASSSGANEQFF	TGTGCCAGCAGCTCAGGGGCTAATGAGCAGTTCTTC
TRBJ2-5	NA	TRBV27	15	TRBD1	CASSLSTGQGATQYF	TGTGCCAGCAGTTTATCGACGGGACAGGGGGCGACCCAGTACTTC
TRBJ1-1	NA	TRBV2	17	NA	CASSPLSPMDLNTEAFF	TGTGCCAGCAGTCCTCTCAGCCCAATGGACCTGAACACTGAAGCTTTCTTT
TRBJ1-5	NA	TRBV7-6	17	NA	CASSLAEGPLSNQPQHF	TGTGCCAGCAGCTTAGCAGAGGGCCCCCTTAGCAATCAGCCCCAGCATTTT